The present T cell receptor beta chain was sequenced within a study of patients and donors after allogeneic stem cell transplantation. TCRdb reprocessed the RT-PCR reads via MiXCR and lists one record per CDR3 protein. The sample holds more than 25,000 distinct CDR3 sequences, 7.5% to 9% seen once. The germline gives CDR1 MDHEN, CDR2 SYDVKM. The length of the CDR3 is 14 residues. This clonotype appeared a few times. A junction end diverges from the germline sequence, so it may reflect a read error. The receptor's source is a human donor who was either an allogeneic HSCT recipient or a stem cell or donor lymphocyte infusion donor (not recorded which). It is not recorded whose cells these are; they may come from a transplant donor. This chain joins TRBV28 and TRBJ1-2; perhaps TRBD1 as D (5 bases). Input material: blood, either unsorted or a sorted T cell fraction (not recorded which). CDR3 sequence reads: CASSLGGVDYGHTF. In DNA form, the CDR3 reads TGTGCCAGCAGTTTAGGGGGTGTGGACTATGGCCACACCTTC.